This entry lists 29 T cell receptor beta chains sequenced from one sample in a study of T and B cells in COVID-19 patients. Blood genomic DNA input for TRB amplification was 250-500 ng. BIOMED2 TRB-A/B primer pools were used in multiplex TRB PCR. TCRdb re-analysed the multiplex PCR reads in MiXCR, keeping a single row per CDR3 protein. The data show 9,500 or so distinct CDR3 sequences, 30% to 45% seen once. The specimen sequenced was blood. These receptors all come from a human donor with active COVID-19.

The J gene is TRBJ1-2, the V gene TRBV13; D is undetermined. The CDR3 covers 12 residues. Germline V gene data show CDR1 as PRHDT and CDR2 as FYEKMQ (reference sequence). V lost 6 bases to trimming and J lost 8 bases, with 13 bases between them. DNA of the CDR3: TGTGCCAGCAGTTTTGACATGGTCGGCTACACCTTC. This codes for CASSFDMVGYTF.

Turning to this clonotype: A much larger clone lies a single base off, so this may be a read error. The chain is built from TRBV11-3 and TRBJ2-1; 8 nucleotides line up with TRBD2. The CDR3 sequence is 16 residues long. With 5 bases clipped from V and 8 bases from J, the junction kept 14 bases outside the gene matches. Looked up from germline, CDR1 is SGHNT and CDR2 is YENEEA. The CDR3 is CASSRTSWVTGDEQFF. CDR3 nucleotide sequence: TGTGCCAGCAGCCGGACTAGCTGGGTCACGGGGGATGAGCAGTTCTTC.

The chain links TRBV6-2 or TRBV6-3 to TRBJ2-3; a weak D match, TRBD2 (6 bases). Germline CDR1 and CDR2: MNHEY and SVGEGT. Trimming removed 2 bases from V and 5 bases from J, with 14 bases in between. This CDR3 contains 15 residues. This CDR3 is CASSYVSRDRDTQYF. Here the CDR3 DNA reads TGTGCCAGCAGTTACGTCTCGCGGGATAGAGATACGCAGTATTTT.

This chain connects TRBV11-1 to TRBJ2-1; 7 bases are a match to TRBD1. The CDR3 consists of 18 residues. J lost 0 bases, V lost 3 bases, and 11 bases had no gene match. Germline values: CDR1 SGHAT, CDR2 FQDESV (reference sequence). The DNA of the CDR3 is TGTGCCAGCAGCTTTGACAGGGTGATTATGAGCTCCTACAATGAGCAGTTCTTC. This sequence encodes CASSFDRVIMSSYNEQFF. Together with reference TRBV11-1 and TRBJ2-1, the CDR3 gives the full variable domain: EAEVAQSPRYKITEKSQAVAFWCDPISGHATLYWYRQILGQGPELLVQFQDESVVDDSQLPKDRFSAERLKGVDSTLKIQPAELGDSAMYLCASSFDRVIMSSYNEQFFGPGTRLTVL.

The DNA for the CDR3 is TGTGCCAGCTTTGGGGGGGTTGGAAACACCATATATTTT. This gives the protein CASFGGVGNTIYF. The chain recombines TRBV13 with TRBJ1-3; D might be TRBD1 (5 bases). Germline values: CDR1 PRHDT, CDR2 FYEKMQ (reference sequence). The ends were cut back, 8 bases at V and 3 bases at J, with 11 bases in the middle. This CDR3 is 13 amino acids long.

The V gene is TRBV5-1, the J gene TRBJ2-1, with 10 bases identical to TRBD2. This CDR3 contains 15 residues. The germline gives CDR1 SGHRS, CDR2 YFSETQ. The V and J ends lost 0 bases and 4 bases, in that order; junction bases with no gene match: 1. CDR3 protein: CASSLGAGGYNEQFF. The CDR3 DNA follows: TGCGCCAGCAGCTTGGGAGCGGGAGGGTACAATGAGCAGTTCTTC.

The rearrangement joins TRBV5-4 to TRBJ1-4; possibly TRBD1 for D (5 bases). The CDR3 contains 15 residues. Trimming shortened V by 0 bases and J by 3 bases, and 9 bases separated the two germline ends. Germline V CDR1 and CDR2: SGHNT, YYREEE (reference sequence). The CDR3 loop is CASSLGAGSNEKLFF. The CDR3 nucleotides are TGTGCCAGCAGCTTGGGAGCAGGGTCTAATGAAAAACTGTTTTTT.

This clonotype was seen a handful of times. This rearrangement joins TRBV6-1 to TRBJ1-3, with 9 nucleotides matching TRBD1. The CDR3 spans 15 residues. Germline CDR1 MNHNS, CDR2 SASEGT. The J segment lost 1 base and the V segment lost 4 bases, leaving 2 bases of the junction unmatched. CDR3 nucleotide sequence: TGTGCCAGCAGTGCAGGGACAGGGTCTGGAAACACCATATATTTT. It specifies CASSAGTGSGNTIYF.

The chain employs TRBV4-3 and TRBJ2-6; the D is unclear. Germline values: CDR1 LGHNA, CDR2 YSLEER. Trimming cost V 0 bases and J 0 bases, with 6 bases left between them. The CDR3 is made up of 16 amino acids. The CDR3 region is CASSQDTASGANVLTF. Written as DNA, the CDR3 is TGCGCCAGCAGCCAAGATACAGCCTCTGGGGCCAACGTCCTGACTTTC.

This clonotype occurred a few times. The chain joins TRBV27 to TRBJ1-5; D unclear. The CDR3 runs to 13 residues. Trimming took 6 bases from V and 7 from J, leaving 13 bases between them. The germline gives CDR1 MNHEY, CDR2 SMNVEV (reference sequence). For the CDR3, the DNA is TGTGCCAGCAGCCAAGCCCGGGAACAGCCCCAGCATTTT. Amino acid sequence: CASSQAREQPQHF.

Concerning this clonotype: The junction does not match germline at one end; this may be a read error. The gene calls are TRBV30 and TRBJ2-5; TRBD1 is a possible D gene (5 bases). Germline V CDR1 and CDR2: GTSNPN, SVGIG (reference sequence). There are 12 residues in the CDR3. The CDR3 loop reads CAWDRNQKTQYF. The CDR3 nucleotides read TGTGCCTGGGACAGAAACCAAAAGACCCAGTACTTC.

The CDR3 protein is CATSDPPGDEQFF. The CDR3 nucleotides read TGTGCCACCAGTGACCCACCGGGGGATGAGCAGTTCTTC. V gene TRBV24-1 combines with J gene TRBJ2-1, with a possible D match to TRBD2 (6 bases). The CDR3 covers 13 residues. V lost 4 bases and J lost 8, with 11 bases in between. Per the germline V gene, CDR1 is KGHDR and CDR2 is SFDVKD.

V usage is TRBV10-3 and J usage is TRBJ1-3, with D perhaps TRBD1 (5 bases). Germline V CDR1 and CDR2: ENHRY, SYGVKD. There are 13 residues in the CDR3. Trimming cost V 6 bases and J 2 bases, with 8 bases left between them. The CDR3 DNA follows: TGTGCCATCAGGGGGGACGCTGGAAACACCATATATTTT. Its translation is CAIRGDAGNTIYF.

The genes are TRBV6-5 and TRBJ2-7; D is unresolved. V lost 0 bases, J lost 2 bases, and 14 bases lay in between. The CDR3 spans 16 residues. Germline V gives CDR1 MNHEY, CDR2 SVGAGI. The CDR3 DNA reads TGTGCCAGCAGTTACTCTGGGAAGTCGCCTCCCTACGAGCAGTACTTC. Amino acids: CASSYSGKSPPYEQYF.

This clonotype was detected a few times. The chain has TRBV30 and TRBJ1-2; D not resolved. Trimming removed 0 bases from V and 5 bases from J, with 7 bases in between. This CDR3 is built from 12 residues. Germline loops: CDR1 GTSNPN, CDR2 SVGIG (reference sequence). The DNA of the CDR3 is TGTGCCTGGAGTGTTCTTAGTTATGGCTACACCTTC. It encodes CAWSVLSYGYTF.

The chain joins TRBV5-4 to TRBJ1-1, with a possible D match to TRBD1 (5 bases). Germline V gives CDR1 SGHNT, CDR2 YYREEE (reference sequence). Trimming stripped 6 bases from V and 3 bases from J, with 12 bases between. CDR3 size: 13 residues. CDR3 protein: CASNRGLDTEAFF. The CDR3 DNA reads TGTGCCAGCAATAGGGGCTTGGACACTGAAGCTTTCTTT.

Turning to this clonotype: An end of the junction differs from the germline gene, which may be a read error. V is TRBV5-4 and J is TRBJ2-7; D not resolved. Germline assignment: CDR1 SGHNT and CDR2 YYREEE (reference sequence). This CDR3 has 13 residues. For the CDR3, the DNA is TGTGCCAGCAGCTTGGGTCTAGGCTACAAGCAGTACTTC. Its translation: CASSLGLGYKQYF.

The chain recombines TRBV15 with TRBJ2-2; 7 bases map to TRBD1. V shed 0 bases and J 2 bases; nucleotides not matched to a gene: 6. Germline CDR1 reads LNHNV; CDR2 reads YYDKDF (reference sequence). CDR3 length: 17 residues. Here the CDR3 reads CATSREPGTANTGELFF. The CDR3 nucleotides read TGTGCCACCAGCAGAGAACCTGGGACAGCTAACACCGGGGAGCTGTTTTTT.

V is TRBV24-1 and J is TRBJ2-7; possible D gene TRBD1, 6 bases. The germline V and J ends were trimmed by 10 bases and 0 bases, with 15 bases remaining between them. The CDR3 spans 14 residues. Germline V gives CDR1 KGHDR, CDR2 SFDVKD. CDR3 nucleotides: TGTGCCACGATCTCTGGACAGAACTCCTACGAGCAGTACTTC. Protein sequence: CATISGQNSYEQYF.

The chain combines TRBV18 with TRBJ1-1; D remains unclear. Germline V gene sequence: CDR1 KGHSH, CDR2 LQKENI. CDR3 length: 15 residues. The V gene lost 3 bases and the J gene lost 0 bases, with 11 bases spanning the gap. The CDR3 DNA follows: TGTGCCAGCTCACCTAGCGGAGCCTTGAACACTGAAGCTTTCTTT. It codes for CASSPSGALNTEAFF. Full variable domain (missing parts from reference TRBV18 and TRBJ1-1): NAGVMQNPRHLVRRRGQEARLRCSPMKGHSHVYWYRQLPEEGLKFMVYLQKENIIDESGMPKERFSAEFPKEGPSILRIQQVVRGDSAAYFCASSPSGALNTEAFFGQGTRLTVV.

The chain employs TRBV18 and TRBJ2-3; D is ambiguous. V gave up 0 bases and J gave up 5 bases, with 9 bases separating them. The CDR3 spans 14 residues. Germline values: CDR1 KGHSH, CDR2 LQKENI. CDR3: CASSPPYDKDTQYF. In nucleotides, the CDR3 is TGTGCCAGCTCACCACCGTATGATAAAGATACGCAGTATTTT.

By share, this clonotype counts as medium-sized. This chain connects TRBV29-1 to TRBJ2-2; the D gene is possibly TRBD1 (6 bases). Germline CDR1 SQVTM, CDR2 ANQGSEA. V shed 3 bases and J shed 2 bases, with 10 bases lying between them. The CDR3 totals 14 residues. This CDR3 reads CSVDQGGNTGELFF. In DNA form, the CDR3 reads TGCAGCGTTGACCAAGGGGGAAACACCGGGGAGCTGTTTTTT.

In its sample, this clonotype was seen a few times. The V and J genes are TRBV24-1 and TRBJ2-1, with 7 bases that match TRBD2. With 5 bases clipped from V and 5 bases from J, the junction kept 2 bases outside the gene matches. Germline-derived CDR1 and CDR2 are KGHDR and SFDVKD. The CDR3 is 13 residues long. The CDR3 is CATSGTRDNEQFF. DNA of the CDR3: TGTGCCACCAGTGGGACTAGGGACAATGAGCAGTTCTTC.

The chain couples TRBV6-1 to TRBJ2-3; 9 bases are a match to TRBD1. The CDR3 length is 17 residues. Losses at the gene ends were 2 bases for V and 3 bases for J; bases not matched to a gene: 9. CDR1 MNHNS and CDR2 SASEGT come from the germline V gene. The CDR3, as DNA: TGTGCCAGCAGTGAATTACCGGGACAGGGTAAGACAGATACGCAGTATTTT. Protein product: CASSELPGQGKTDTQYF.

This clonotype was seen a few times. V is TRBV6-5 and J is TRBJ2-3, with TRBD2 identical over 15 bases. This CDR3 spans 17 amino acids. Trimming took 6 bases from V and 2 from J; bases not matched to a gene: 6. Per germline, CDR1 MNHEY and CDR2 SVGAGI. CDR3 DNA sequence: TGTGCCAGCAGCCGGACTAGCGGGGGGGCTCTCACAGATACGCAGTATTTT. Translation gives CASSRTSGGALTDTQYF.

The table lists this clonotype with a few counts. The gene calls are TRBV6-5 and TRBJ2-5; D is perhaps TRBD1 (5 bases). V was pared by 6 bases and J by 3 bases, with 23 bases between. Germline CDR1 MNHEY, CDR2 SVGAGI. The CDR3 runs to 17 residues. As DNA, the CDR3 is TGTGCCAGCAGCCTAACCCGGTTTCAGGGCGCAGAAGAGACCCAGTACTTC. Encoded protein: CASSLTRFQGAEETQYF.

This clonotype was observed a handful of times. J is TRBJ2-7 and V is TRBV6-5; TRBD2 might be the D (5 bases). V lost 5 bases and J lost 6, with 14 bases in between. Germline V gene sequence: CDR1 MNHEY, CDR2 SVGAGI. The CDR3 contains 13 residues. CDR3 amino acids: CASSGLSGSEQYF. The CDR3 bases are TGTGCCAGCAGTGGCTTATCGGGGTCCGAGCAGTACTTC.

This clonotype was observed a few times. In DNA, the CDR3 is TGCAGCGTTGAAAGGACGAACACTGAAGCTTTCTTT. This encodes CSVERTNTEAFF. The chain recombines TRBV29-1 with TRBJ1-1; D remains ambiguous. CDR1 SQVTM and CDR2 ANQGSEA come from the germline V gene. The CDR3 contains 12 residues. Between the trimmed V and J ends, which lost 2 bases and 1 base, there was a span of 5 bases.

V is TRBV7-2 and J is TRBJ2-5; 9 bases match TRBD2. CDR1 and CDR2 from the germline V gene are SGHTA and FQGNSA. The CDR3 has 15 amino acids. The trim removed 5 bases at V and 5 bases at J, leaving 9 bases unmatched. In nucleotides, the CDR3 is TGTGCCAGCAGCCTCGTAGCGGGGGAGCGGGAGACCCAGTACTTC. It is translated as CASSLVAGERETQYF.